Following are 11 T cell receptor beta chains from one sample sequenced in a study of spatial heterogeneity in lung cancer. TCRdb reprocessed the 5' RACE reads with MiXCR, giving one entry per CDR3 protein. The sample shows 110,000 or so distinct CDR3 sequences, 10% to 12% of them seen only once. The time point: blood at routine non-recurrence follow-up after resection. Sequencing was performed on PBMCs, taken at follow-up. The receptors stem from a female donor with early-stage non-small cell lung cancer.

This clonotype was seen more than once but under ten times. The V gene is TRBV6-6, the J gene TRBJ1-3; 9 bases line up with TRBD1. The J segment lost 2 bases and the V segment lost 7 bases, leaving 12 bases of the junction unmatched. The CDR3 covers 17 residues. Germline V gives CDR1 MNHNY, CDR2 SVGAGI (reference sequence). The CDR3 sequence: CASTPRLDRGAGNTIYF. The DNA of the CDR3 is TGTGCCAGCACCCCGCGGCTGGACAGGGGTGCTGGAAACACCATATATTTT.

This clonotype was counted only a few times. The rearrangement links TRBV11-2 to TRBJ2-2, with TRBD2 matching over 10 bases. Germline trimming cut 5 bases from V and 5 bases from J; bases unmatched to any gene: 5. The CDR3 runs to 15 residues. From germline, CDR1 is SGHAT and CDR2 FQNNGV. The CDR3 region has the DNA TGTGCCAGCAGCCTAGCGGGAGTGAGGACCGGGGAGCTGTTTTTT. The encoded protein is CASSLAGVRTGELFF.

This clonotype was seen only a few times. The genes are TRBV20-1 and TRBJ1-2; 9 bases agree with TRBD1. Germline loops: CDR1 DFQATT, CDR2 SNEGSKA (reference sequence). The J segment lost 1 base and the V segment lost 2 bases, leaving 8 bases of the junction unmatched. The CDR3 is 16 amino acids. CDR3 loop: CSARNYGTGINYGYTF. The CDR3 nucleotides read TGCAGTGCTAGAAATTACGGGACAGGGATTAACTATGGCTACACCTTC.

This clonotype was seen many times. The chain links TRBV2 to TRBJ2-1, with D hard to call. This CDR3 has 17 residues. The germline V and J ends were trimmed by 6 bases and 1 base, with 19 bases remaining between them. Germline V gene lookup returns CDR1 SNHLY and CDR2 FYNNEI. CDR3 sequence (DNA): TGTGCCAGCAGCCTAACTAACGACCGCTATTCCTACAATGAGCAGTTCTTC. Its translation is CASSLTNDRYSYNEQFF.

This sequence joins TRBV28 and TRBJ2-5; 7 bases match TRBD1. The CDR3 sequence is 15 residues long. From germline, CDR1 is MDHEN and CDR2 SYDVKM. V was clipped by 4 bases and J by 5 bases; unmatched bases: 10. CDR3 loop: CASSSGQVGVETQYF. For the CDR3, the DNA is TGTGCCAGCAGTTCCGGACAGGTCGGGGTGGAGACCCAGTACTTC. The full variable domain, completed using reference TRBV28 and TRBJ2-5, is DVKVTQSSRYLVKRTGEKVFLECVQDMDHENMFWYRQDPGLGLRLIYFSYDVKMKEKGDIPEGYSVSREKKERFSLILESASTNQTSMYLCASSSGQVGVETQYFGPGTRLLVL.

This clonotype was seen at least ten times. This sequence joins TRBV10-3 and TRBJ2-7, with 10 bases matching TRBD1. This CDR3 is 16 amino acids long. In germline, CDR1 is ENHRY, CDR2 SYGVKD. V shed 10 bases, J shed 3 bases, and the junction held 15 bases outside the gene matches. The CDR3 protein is CATREPRTGGFYEQYF. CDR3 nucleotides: TGTGCCACTCGTGAACCGAGGACAGGGGGTTTCTACGAGCAGTACTTC.

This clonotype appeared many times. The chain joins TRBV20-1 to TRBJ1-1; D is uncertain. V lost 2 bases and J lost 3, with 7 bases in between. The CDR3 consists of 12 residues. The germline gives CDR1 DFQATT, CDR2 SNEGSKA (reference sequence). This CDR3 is CSARRQDTEAFF. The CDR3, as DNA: TGCAGTGCTAGACGGCAAGACACTGAAGCTTTCTTT.

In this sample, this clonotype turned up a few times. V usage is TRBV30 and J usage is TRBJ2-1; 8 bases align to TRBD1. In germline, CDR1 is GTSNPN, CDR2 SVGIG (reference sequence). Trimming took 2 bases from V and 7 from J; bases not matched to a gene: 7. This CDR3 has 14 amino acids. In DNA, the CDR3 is TGTGCCTGGAGTAGGGGACAGGCCACGAATGAGCAGTTCTTC. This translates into CAWSRGQATNEQFF.

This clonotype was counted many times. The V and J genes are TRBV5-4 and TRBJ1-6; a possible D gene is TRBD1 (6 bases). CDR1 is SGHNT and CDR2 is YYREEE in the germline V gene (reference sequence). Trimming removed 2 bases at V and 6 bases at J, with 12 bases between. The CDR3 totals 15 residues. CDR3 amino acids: CASSLRTEFNSPLHF. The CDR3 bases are TGTGCCAGCAGCTTAAGGACAGAGTTTAATTCACCCCTCCACTTT.

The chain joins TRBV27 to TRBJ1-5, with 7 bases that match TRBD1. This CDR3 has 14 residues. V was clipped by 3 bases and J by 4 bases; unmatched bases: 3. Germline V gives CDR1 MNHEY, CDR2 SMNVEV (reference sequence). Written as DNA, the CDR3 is TGTGCCAGCAGTTTCCGACAGGGTAATCAGCCCCAGCATTTT. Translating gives CASSFRQGNQPQHF.

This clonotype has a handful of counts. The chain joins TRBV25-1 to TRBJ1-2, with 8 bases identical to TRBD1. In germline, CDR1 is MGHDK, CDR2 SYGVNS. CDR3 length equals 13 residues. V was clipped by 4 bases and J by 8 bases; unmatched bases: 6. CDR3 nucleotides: TGTGCCAGCAGTGGGACAGGGAAACGCGGCTACACCTTC. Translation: CASSGTGKRGYTF.